Sequencing of this T cell receptor (beta chain) was carried out in a study of T cell repertoires in cytomegalovirus infection. In the study overall: Matching HLA type and CMV infection were both indicated by public TCR beta signatures. Study-wide points: HLA-C-restricted, CMV-specific TCR beta clonotypes were dominant ex vivo. Cumulative frequency (of public TCR beta family members) identified carriers of CMV plus the relevant HLA.

This clonotype was seen only a few times. Its target is not known. MiXCR, run by TCRdb on the reads, gives a single entry per CDR3 protein. The sample holds about 830,000 distinct CDR3 sequences, around a third seen once. The V segment lost 2 bases and the J segment 2 bases; nucleotides outside the gene matches: 10. This CDR3 comprises 18 residues. Looked up from germline, CDR1 is SGHTA and CDR2 is FQGNSA. The V gene is TRBV7-2, the J gene TRBJ2-3, with TRBD2 matching 10 bases. The origin of this receptor is a human donor in good health (CMV status not recorded). Some clones in this sample may be carry-over from other donors' samples. This sample comprised cultured CD8+ T cells from PBMCs, obtained from culture after CMV antigen stimulation. CDR3 sequence (DNA): TGTGCCAGCAGCTTACCATTCCCTAGCGGGGGTTACACAGATACGCAGTATTTT. It is translated as CASSLPFPSGGYTDTQYF.